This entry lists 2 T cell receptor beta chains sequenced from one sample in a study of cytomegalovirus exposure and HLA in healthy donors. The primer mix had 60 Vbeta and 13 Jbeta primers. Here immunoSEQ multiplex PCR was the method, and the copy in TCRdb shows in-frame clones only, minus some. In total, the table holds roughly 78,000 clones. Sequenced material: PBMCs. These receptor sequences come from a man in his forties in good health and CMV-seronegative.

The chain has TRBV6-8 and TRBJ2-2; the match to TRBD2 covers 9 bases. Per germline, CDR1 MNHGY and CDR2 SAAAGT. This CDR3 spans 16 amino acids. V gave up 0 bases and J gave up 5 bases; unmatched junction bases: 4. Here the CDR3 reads CASSYSAGGPTGELFF. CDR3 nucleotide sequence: TGTGCCAGCAGTTACTCGGCGGGAGGGCCGACCGGGGAGCTGTTTTTT.

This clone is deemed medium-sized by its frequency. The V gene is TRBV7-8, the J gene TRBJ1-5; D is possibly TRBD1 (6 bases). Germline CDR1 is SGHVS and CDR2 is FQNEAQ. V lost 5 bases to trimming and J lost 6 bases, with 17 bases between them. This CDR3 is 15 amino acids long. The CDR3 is CASSPFQGPGQPQHF. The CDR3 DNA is TGTGCCAGCAGCCCCTTTCAGGGGCCCGGTCAGCCCCAGCATTTT.